Below are 28 T cell receptor beta chains sequenced from a single sample in a study of T cell changes during pregnancy in multiple sclerosis. TCRdb's table, derived via immunoSEQ multiplex PCR, lists solely in-frame clones and lacks some. The data contain about 77,000 clones, about 88% of them singletons. Material: peripheral blood, obtained before pregnancy. The receptor set was obtained from a female donor with multiple sclerosis, enrolled in a pregnancy study.

V is TRBV2 and J is TRBJ2-2; 10 nucleotides agree with TRBD1. Trimming at V came to 3 bases and at J to 5 bases, leaving 6 bases not matched to a gene. The CDR3 is 16 residues long. Germline CDR1 and CDR2: SNHLY and FYNNEI. The CDR3 bases are TGTGCCAGCAGTGAGGCCAGGGACAGGGGTACCGGGGAGCTGTTTTTT. Protein sequence: CASSEARDRGTGELFF.

This clone appeared a few times. V and J are TRBV18 and TRBJ2-1; 14 nucleotides match TRBD2. CDR3 length equals 19 residues. Germline CDR1 and CDR2: KGHSH and LQKENI. J lost 0 bases, V lost 3 bases, and 7 bases had no gene match. CDR3 protein: CASSPGTSGGQSSYNEQFF. The CDR3 DNA follows: TGTGCCAGCTCACCTGGGACTAGCGGGGGCCAGAGCTCCTACAATGAGCAGTTCTTC.

The chain combines TRBV5-1 with TRBJ2-7, with D possibly being TRBD1 (5 bases). Trimming cost V 0 bases and J 3 bases, with 16 bases left between them. The CDR3 is 16 residues long. Germline V gene sequence: CDR1 SGHRS, CDR2 YFSETQ. The CDR3 nucleotides read TGCGCCAGCAGCTTGGGCACAGGCGGTTCTATCTACGAGCAGTACTTC. Encoded protein: CASSLGTGGSIYEQYF.

The chain has TRBV7-2 and TRBJ1-2; 12 bases agree with TRBD1. Germline CDR1 SGHTA, CDR2 FQGNSA. The CDR3 has 14 amino acids. J gave up 8 bases and V 3 bases, and 4 bases lay outside the gene matches. CDR3 sequence reads: CASSFVGTGGGYTF. The DNA of the CDR3 is TGTGCCAGCAGCTTCGTGGGGACAGGGGGCGGCTACACCTTC.

The table lists this clone with a count of one. This chain joins TRBV5-4 and TRBJ2-2, with TRBD1 as a possible D gene (5 bases). Trimming removed 0 bases at V and 6 bases at J, with 9 bases between. Germline CDR1 is SGHNT and CDR2 is YYREEE (reference sequence). CDR3 length: 14 residues. CDR3 bases: TGTGCCAGCAGCTTGGCCAGGGAACCCGGGGAGCTGTTTTTT. As protein: CASSLAREPGELFF. Full variable domain (rest looked up from reference TRBV5-4 and TRBJ2-2): ETGVTQSPTHLIKTRGQQVTLRCSSQSGHNTVSWYQQALGQGPQFIFQYYREEENGRGNFPPRFSGLQFPNYSSELNVNALELDDSALYLCASSLAREPGELFFGEGSRLTVL.

The genes are TRBV10-1 and TRBJ1-6, with D perhaps matching TRBD1 (6 bases). The CDR3 extends over 13 amino acids. Germline-derived CDR1 and CDR2 are WNHNN and SYGVQD (reference sequence). The V gene lost 6 bases and the J gene lost 7 bases, with 10 bases spanning the gap. The CDR3 coding sequence is TGCGCCAGCAGCTGGACAGTGAATTCACCCCTCCACTTT. This translates into CASSWTVNSPLHF.

The chain has TRBV25-1 and TRBJ2-7, with D maybe TRBD1 (5 bases). V was pared by 3 bases and J by 1 base, with 13 bases between. The CDR3 length is 15 residues. From germline, CDR1 is MGHDK and CDR2 SYGVNS. The CDR3 protein is CASSDEQDGSYEQYF. The CDR3 DNA reads as TGTGCCAGCAGTGATGAACAGGATGGATCCTACGAGCAGTACTTC.

The chain combines TRBV7-2 with TRBJ1-2, with D possibly TRBD1 on 6 matching bases. The V and J ends lost 4 bases and 8 bases respectively, with 20 bases between them. This CDR3 region has 15 residues. From germline, CDR1 is SGHTA and CDR2 FQGNSA. Here the CDR3 DNA reads TGTGCCAGCAGCTGGGGGCCAGGGGCGCGGGAGGGCTACACCTTC. Protein: CASSWGPGAREGYTF.

The chain couples TRBV7-6 to TRBJ1-5, with a weak D call TRBD1 (5 bases). Germline V gene lookup returns CDR1 SGHVS and CDR2 FNYEAQ. V was cut by 1 base and J by 9 bases, with 19 bases left in between. The CDR3 spans 16 residues. The CDR3 is CASSLGGGGEKTPQHF. DNA of the CDR3: TGTGCCAGCAGCTTAGGGGGTGGGGGGGAAAAAACGCCCCAGCATTTT.

This sequence joins TRBV2 and TRBJ2-7; 7 bases fit TRBD1. The V and J ends lost 4 bases and 4 bases, in that order; junction bases with no gene match: 7. Germline lookup yields CDR1 SNHLY and CDR2 FYNNEI. The CDR3 spans 14 residues. The CDR3 DNA reads as TGTGCCAGCAGTGTAGGGGCCAGGGGGTACGAGCAGTACTTC. Residues: CASSVGARGYEQYF.

This sequence joins TRBV14 and TRBJ2-7; 10 bases line up with TRBD2. Germline CDR1 is SGHDN and CDR2 is FVKESK. V lost 1 base to trimming and J lost 3 bases; unmatched junction nucleotides: 6. The CDR3 is 16 residues long. The CDR3: CASSQGWLAGDYEQYF. CDR3 in DNA: TGTGCCAGCAGCCAAGGGTGGCTAGCGGGGGACTACGAGCAGTACTTC.

This chain connects TRBV14 to TRBJ2-7; tentative D call: TRBD1 (5 bases). CDR1 SGHDN and CDR2 FVKESK come from the germline V gene. Trimming removed 2 bases at V and 2 bases at J, with 10 bases between. The CDR3 extends over 14 amino acids. DNA of the CDR3: TGTGCCAGCAGCCAAAAGGGGATAGCCTACGAGCAGTACTTC. It encodes CASSQKGIAYEQYF. The entire variable domain, with the rest obtained from reference TRBV14 and TRBJ2-7, is as follows: EAGVTQFPSHSVIEKGQTVTLRCDPISGHDNLYWYRRVMGKEIKFLLHFVKESKQDESGMPNNRFLAERTGGTYSTLKVQPAELEDSGVYFCASSQKGIAYEQYFGPGTRLTVT.

CDR3 amino acids: CASSIGLMNTGELFF. The CDR3 DNA reads TGTGCCAGCAGCATTGGACTCATGAACACCGGGGAGCTGTTTTTT. The rearrangement joins TRBV7-2 to TRBJ2-2, with a weak D call TRBD2 (5 bases). CDR1 and CDR2 (germline): SGHTA, FQGNSA. This CDR3 is 15 amino acids long. V dropped 5 bases and J dropped 1 base, with 11 bases sitting between them.

This chain joins TRBV7-9 and TRBJ1-2, with 8 bases that match TRBD1. Germline V gene data show CDR1 as SEHNR and CDR2 as FQNEAQ (reference sequence). The CDR3 runs 14 residues. V shed 4 bases and J 4 bases; nucleotides not matched to a gene: 5. The DNA for the CDR3 is TGTGCCAGCAGCTCCTCAGGGGGCATCTATGGCTACACCTTC. Translated: CASSSSGGIYGYTF.

The chain uses TRBV28 and TRBJ2-7; 10 bases fit TRBD1. Germline V gene data show CDR1 as MDHEN and CDR2 as SYDVKM. Trimming removed 1 base from V and 5 bases from J; junction bases left unmatched: 11. CDR3 length: 17 amino acids. As DNA, the CDR3 is TGTGCCAGCAGTTTATATTCCCCCGGGACAGGGGCCCACGAGCAGTACTTC. Its translation: CASSLYSPGTGAHEQYF.

The gene calls are TRBV27 and TRBJ2-3; TRBD2 agrees at 9 bases. Germline loops: CDR1 MNHEY, CDR2 SMNVEV (reference sequence). The CDR3 runs to 16 residues. After removal of 1 base from V and 5 bases from J, the junction contained 7 bases not matched to a gene. The CDR3 loop reads CASSLWGGGAKDTQYF. The DNA for the CDR3 is TGTGCCAGCAGTTTATGGGGCGGGGGGGCAAAAGATACGCAGTATTTT.

This clone was counted once. CDR3 nucleotides: TGTGCCAGCAGCTTTCCAGGGGTTCATGGCTACACCTTC. Translated: CASSFPGVHGYTF. V usage is TRBV7-9 and J usage is TRBJ1-2; possible D gene TRBD1, 6 bases. The CDR3 consists of 13 residues. Trimming cost V 3 bases and J 6 bases, with 11 bases left between them. The germline gives CDR1 SEHNR, CDR2 FQNEAQ (reference sequence).

The V call is TRBV6-5, the J call TRBJ2-7; 7 nucleotides agree with TRBD2. The length of the CDR3 is 13 residues. CDR1 and CDR2 (germline): MNHEY, SVGAGI. J was trimmed by 3 bases and V by 8 bases; bases with no gene match: 7. The DNA for the CDR3 is TGTGCCAGCCGGTTTAGGGAGGGCTACGAGCAGTACTTC. This codes for CASRFREGYEQYF.

The gene calls are TRBV20-1 and TRBJ1-1; unclear D gene. CDR3 length: 10 amino acids. Germline V CDR1 and CDR2: DFQATT, SNEGSKA (reference sequence). The DNA for the CDR3 is TGCAAACTCCCCGACACTGAAGCTTTCTTT. This gives the protein CKLPDTEAFF.

This chain joins TRBV4-3 and TRBJ2-1; D gene unclear. The CDR3 is made up of 15 amino acids. Per the germline V gene, CDR1 is LGHNA and CDR2 is YSLEER. Trimming removed 4 bases at V and 0 bases at J, with 10 bases between. The CDR3 region is CASSPGPSSYNEQFF. In DNA, the CDR3 is TGCGCCAGCAGCCCTGGCCCTAGCTCCTACAATGAGCAGTTCTTC.

V gene TRBV6-1 combines with J gene TRBJ1-1; maybe TRBD1 (5 bases). Trimming pared 2 bases from V and 1 base from J, leaving 17 bases between. CDR1 and CDR2 (germline): MNHNS, SASEGT. The CDR3 sequence is 17 residues long. CDR3 bases: TGTGCCAGCAGTGAATGGGGTCTGGGCCAGGGGAACACTGAAGCTTTCTTT. It encodes CASSEWGLGQGNTEAFF.

This chain connects TRBV5-6 to TRBJ1-2, with D uncertain. CDR1 and CDR2 (germline): SGHDT, YYEEEE. The CDR3 sequence is 11 residues long. V lost 0 bases and J lost 11, with 8 bases in between. The CDR3 sequence is CASSLGSLYTF. The CDR3 bases are TGTGCCAGCAGCTTGGGCAGTCTTTACACCTTC.

As DNA, the CDR3 is TGTGCCAGCAGCCTCCGGCAAGAGACCCAGTACTTC. Encoded protein: CASSLRQETQYF. This chain uses TRBV28 with TRBJ2-5; no clear D. Per germline, CDR1 MDHEN and CDR2 SYDVKM. This CDR3 has 12 residues. V lost 6 bases and J 2 bases, leaving 7 bases between the germline ends.

This clone has a single count. The chain recombines TRBV5-1 with TRBJ2-2; 7 bases align to TRBD2. With V trimmed by 4 bases and J by 3 bases, 6 bases remained unmatched. Germline lookup yields CDR1 SGHRS and CDR2 YFSETQ. The CDR3 runs to 15 residues. DNA of the CDR3: TGCGCCAGCAGCCAAGGGACTACCTACACCGGGGAGCTGTTTTTT. Residues: CASSQGTTYTGELFF.

This clone appeared once. The chain employs TRBV2 and TRBJ1-2, with a tentative D call TRBD1 (5 bases). The V end was cut by 7 bases, the J end by 4 bases, with 19 bases between. Germline-derived CDR1 and CDR2 are SNHLY and FYNNEI. The CDR3 extends over 15 amino acids. The CDR3 nucleotides are TGTGCCAGCACTTCCCGCGGGGGGTCGGGCTATGGCTACACCTTC. It is translated as CASTSRGGSGYGYTF.

This chain joins TRBV19 and TRBJ2-1; 14 nucleotides align to TRBD2. Germline CDR1 LNHDA, CDR2 SQIVND (reference sequence). V lost 11 bases to trimming and J lost 11 bases; unmatched junction nucleotides: 8. CDR3 length: 13 residues. CDR3 sequence (DNA): TGTGCCTCGTCTGGACTAGCGGGGGGCAAGCAGTTCTTC. Translated, it gives CASSGLAGGKQFF.

This chain connects TRBV2 to TRBJ2-7; D gene uncertain. In germline, CDR1 is SNHLY, CDR2 FYNNEI. The V and J ends lost 7 bases and 0 bases respectively, with 13 bases between them. The CDR3 extends over 14 amino acids. CDR3 sequence (DNA): TGTGCCAGCAAACAGAACTTACTCTCCTACGAGCAGTACTTC. Its protein is CASKQNLLSYEQYF.

J is TRBJ1-3 and V is TRBV6-6, with a tentative D call TRBD1 (6 bases). V was pared by 5 bases and J by 0 bases, with 11 bases between. The CDR3 runs to 15 residues. Germline CDR1 and CDR2: MNHNY and SVGAGI (reference sequence). This CDR3 is CASSTQGVSGNTIYF. The CDR3 DNA is TGTGCCAGCAGTACACAGGGAGTCTCTGGAAACACCATATATTTT.